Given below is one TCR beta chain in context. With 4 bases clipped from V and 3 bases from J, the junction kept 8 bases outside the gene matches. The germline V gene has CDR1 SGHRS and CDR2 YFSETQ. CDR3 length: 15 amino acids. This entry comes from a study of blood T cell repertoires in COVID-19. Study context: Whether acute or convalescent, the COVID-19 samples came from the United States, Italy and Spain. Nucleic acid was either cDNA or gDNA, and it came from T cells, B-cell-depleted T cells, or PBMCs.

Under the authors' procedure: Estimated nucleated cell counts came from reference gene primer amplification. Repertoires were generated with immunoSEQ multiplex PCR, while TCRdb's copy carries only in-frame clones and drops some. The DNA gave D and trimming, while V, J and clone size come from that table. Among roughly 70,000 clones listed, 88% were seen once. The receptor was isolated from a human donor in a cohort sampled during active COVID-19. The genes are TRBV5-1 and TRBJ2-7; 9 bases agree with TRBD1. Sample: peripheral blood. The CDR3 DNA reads TGCGCCAGCAGCCCAGCAGGACAGGGGTACTACGAGCAGTACTTC. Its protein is CASSPAGQGYYEQYF.